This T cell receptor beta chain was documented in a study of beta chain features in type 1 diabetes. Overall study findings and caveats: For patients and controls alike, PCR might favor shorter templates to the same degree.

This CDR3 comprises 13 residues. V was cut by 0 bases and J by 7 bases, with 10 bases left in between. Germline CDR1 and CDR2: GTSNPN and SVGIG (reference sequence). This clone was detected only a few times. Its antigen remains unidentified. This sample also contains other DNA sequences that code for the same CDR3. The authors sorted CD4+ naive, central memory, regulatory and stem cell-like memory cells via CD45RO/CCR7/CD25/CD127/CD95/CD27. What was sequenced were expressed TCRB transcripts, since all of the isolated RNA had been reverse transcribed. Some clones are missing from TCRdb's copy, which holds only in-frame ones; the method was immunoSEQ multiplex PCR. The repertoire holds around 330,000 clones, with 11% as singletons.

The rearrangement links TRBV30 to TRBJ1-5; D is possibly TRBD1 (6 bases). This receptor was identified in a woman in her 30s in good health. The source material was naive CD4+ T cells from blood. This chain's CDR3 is CAWSVRGKQPQHF. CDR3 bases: TGTGCCTGGAGTGTCAGGGGTAAGCAGCCCCAGCATTTT.